This paragraph reports one T cell receptor (beta chain). The sample is drawn from a study of T cells expressing NK-cell markers. The germline gives CDR1 MNHNY, CDR2 SVGAGI (reference sequence). The CDR3 consists of 14 residues. TCRdb re-called the 5' RACE reads and catalogs CDR3 proteins one per entry, DNA excluded. This specimen shows under 600,000 distinct CDR3 sequences; the ten leading clones hold about 1.5%. Sequenced: blood T cells: a sorted CD56 or NKG2C T cell subset, CD4+ or CD8+ T cells, or bulk PBMC T cells (not recorded which). The chain joins TRBV6-6 to TRBJ2-2; TCRdb returns TRBD1, unconfirmable since there is no DNA. The clonotype comes from a woman between 45 and 60 years old in good health. The CDR3 loop reads CASSYPGQPGELFF.